This record looks at one T cell receptor (beta chain) sequence and its context. This specimen belongs to a study of T cell responses to AZD1222 COVID-19 vaccine. The CDR3 has 14 residues. CDR1 and CDR2 from the germline V gene are MNHEY and SVGAGI. Trimming removed 4 bases from V and 2 bases from J, with 11 bases in between. Clones were sequenced by immunoSEQ multiplex PCR, and TCRdb holds only the in-frame ones, with some missing. The table shows 100,000 to 150,000 clones, with 85% to 95% occurring only once. This chain uses TRBV6-5 with TRBJ2-5; the D is unclear. The sequenced sample was peripheral blood, obtained on day 0 of AZD1222 vaccination. The sequence came from an adult in good health. The CDR3 DNA reads as TGTGCCAGCAGTTCCAGGCCAGCACAAGAGACCCAGTACTTC. It specifies CASSSRPAQETQYF.